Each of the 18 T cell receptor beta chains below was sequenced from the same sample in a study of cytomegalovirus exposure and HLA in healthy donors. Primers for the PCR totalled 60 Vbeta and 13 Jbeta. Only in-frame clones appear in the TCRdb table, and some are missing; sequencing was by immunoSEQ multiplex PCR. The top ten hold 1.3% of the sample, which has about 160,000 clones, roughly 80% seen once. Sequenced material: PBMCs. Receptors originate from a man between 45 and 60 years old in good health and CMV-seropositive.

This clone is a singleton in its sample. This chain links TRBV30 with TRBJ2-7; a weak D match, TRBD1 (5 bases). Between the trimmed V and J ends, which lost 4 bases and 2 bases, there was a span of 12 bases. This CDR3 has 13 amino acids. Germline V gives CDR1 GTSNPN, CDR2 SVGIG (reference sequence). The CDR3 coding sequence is TGTGCCTGGACTCCAGGGCTGCCCTACGAGCAGTACTTC. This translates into CAWTPGLPYEQYF.

CDR3 DNA sequence: TGCGCCAGCAGCCAGGCCGGGACAGGGGTGGCCGGGGAGCTGTTTTTT. Translated: CASSQAGTGVAGELFF. V and J are TRBV5-1 and TRBJ2-2; 10 nucleotides align to TRBD1. CDR3 size: 16 residues. V dropped 4 bases and J dropped 6; count of bases not matched to a gene: 9. Germline V gene sequence: CDR1 SGHRS, CDR2 YFSETQ.

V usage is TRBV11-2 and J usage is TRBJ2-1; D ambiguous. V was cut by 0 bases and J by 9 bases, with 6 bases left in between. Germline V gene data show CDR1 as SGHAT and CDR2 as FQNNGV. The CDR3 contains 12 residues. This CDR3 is CASSLDRSEQFF. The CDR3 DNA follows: TGTGCCAGCAGCTTAGATCGCAGTGAGCAGTTCTTC.

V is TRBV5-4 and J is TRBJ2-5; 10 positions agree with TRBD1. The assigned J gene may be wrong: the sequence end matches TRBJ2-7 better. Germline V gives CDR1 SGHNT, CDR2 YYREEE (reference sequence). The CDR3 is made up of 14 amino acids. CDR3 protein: CASSGTGVSYEQYF. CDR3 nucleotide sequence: TGTGCCAGCAGCGGGACAGGGGTCTCCTACGAGCAGTACTTC.

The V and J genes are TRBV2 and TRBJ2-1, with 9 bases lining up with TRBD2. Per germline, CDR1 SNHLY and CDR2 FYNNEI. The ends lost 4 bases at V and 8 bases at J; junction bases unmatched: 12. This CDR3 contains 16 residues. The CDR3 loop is CASSVVGIAGEDEQFF. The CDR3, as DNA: TGTGCCAGCAGTGTAGTTGGGATAGCGGGAGAAGATGAGCAGTTCTTC.

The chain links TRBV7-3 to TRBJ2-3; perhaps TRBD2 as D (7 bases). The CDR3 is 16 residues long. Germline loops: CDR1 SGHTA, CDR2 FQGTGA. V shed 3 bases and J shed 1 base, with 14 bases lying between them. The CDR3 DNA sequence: TGTGCCAGCAGCTTGGGGGGGGCTAGTGGCACAGATACGCAGTATTTT. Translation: CASSLGGASGTDTQYF.

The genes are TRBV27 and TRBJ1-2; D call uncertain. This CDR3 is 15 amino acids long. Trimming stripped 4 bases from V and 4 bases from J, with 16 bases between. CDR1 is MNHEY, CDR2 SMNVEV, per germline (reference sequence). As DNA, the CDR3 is TGTGCCAGCAGTTCGGACCCACCGCGGGGCTATGGCTACACCTTC. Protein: CASSSDPPRGYGYTF.

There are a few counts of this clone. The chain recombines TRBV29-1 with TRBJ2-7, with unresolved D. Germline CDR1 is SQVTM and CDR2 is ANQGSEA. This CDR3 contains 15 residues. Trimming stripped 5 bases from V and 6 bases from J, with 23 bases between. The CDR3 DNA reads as TGCAGCGTTAGGTCTGTCCGACTCTCTAATTCCGAGCAGTACTTC. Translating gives CSVRSVRLSNSEQYF.

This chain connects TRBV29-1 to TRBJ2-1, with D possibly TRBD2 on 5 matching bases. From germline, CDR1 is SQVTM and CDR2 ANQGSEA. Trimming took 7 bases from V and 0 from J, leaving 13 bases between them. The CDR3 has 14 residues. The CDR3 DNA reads TGCAGCGGACTACTAGGTCGCTCCTACAATGAGCAGTTCTTC. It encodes CSGLLGRSYNEQFF.

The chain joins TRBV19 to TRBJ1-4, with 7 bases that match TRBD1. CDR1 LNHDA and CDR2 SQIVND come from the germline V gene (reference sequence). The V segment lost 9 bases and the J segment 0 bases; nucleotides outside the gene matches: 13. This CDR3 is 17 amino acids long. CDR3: CASGTAFFLATNEKLFF. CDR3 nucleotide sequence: TGTGCCAGCGGGACAGCATTCTTCCTTGCAACTAATGAAAAACTGTTTTTT.

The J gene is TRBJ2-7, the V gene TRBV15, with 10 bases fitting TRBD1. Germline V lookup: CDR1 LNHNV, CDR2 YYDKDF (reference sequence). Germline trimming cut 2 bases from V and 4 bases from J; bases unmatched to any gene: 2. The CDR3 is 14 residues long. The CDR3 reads CATSRPGQGYEQYF. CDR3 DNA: TGTGCCACCAGCAGACCGGGACAGGGGTACGAGCAGTACTTC.

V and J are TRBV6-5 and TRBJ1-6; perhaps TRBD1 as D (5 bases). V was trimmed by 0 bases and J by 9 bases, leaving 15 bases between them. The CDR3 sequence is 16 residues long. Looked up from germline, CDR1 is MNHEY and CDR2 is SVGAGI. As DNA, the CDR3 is TGTGCCAGCAGTTACTCGGCCGGGGGGGAGGTTTCACCCCTCCACTTT. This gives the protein CASSYSAGGEVSPLHF.

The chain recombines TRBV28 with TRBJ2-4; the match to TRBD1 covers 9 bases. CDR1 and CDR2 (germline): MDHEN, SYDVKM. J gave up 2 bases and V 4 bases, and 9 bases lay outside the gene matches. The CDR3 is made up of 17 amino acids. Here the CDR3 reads CASSSLQGARTKNIQYF. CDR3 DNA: TGTGCCAGCAGTTCACTACAGGGGGCGCGGACCAAAAACATTCAGTACTTC.

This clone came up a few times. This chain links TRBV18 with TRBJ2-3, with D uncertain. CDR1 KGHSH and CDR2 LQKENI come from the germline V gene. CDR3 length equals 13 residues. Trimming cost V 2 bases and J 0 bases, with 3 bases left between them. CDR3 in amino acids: CASSPASTDTQYF. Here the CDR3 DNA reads TGTGCCAGCTCACCAGCGAGCACAGATACGCAGTATTTT.

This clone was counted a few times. Here the CDR3 DNA reads TGTGCCAGTAGTGGGAGGGAGTCTGGGGCCAACGTCCTGACTTTC. Protein product: CASSGRESGANVLTF. The chain has TRBV19 and TRBJ2-6, with 7 bases matching TRBD2. CDR3 size: 15 residues. After removal of 5 bases from V and 1 base from J, the junction contained 2 bases not matched to a gene. Germline values: CDR1 LNHDA, CDR2 SQIVND (reference sequence).

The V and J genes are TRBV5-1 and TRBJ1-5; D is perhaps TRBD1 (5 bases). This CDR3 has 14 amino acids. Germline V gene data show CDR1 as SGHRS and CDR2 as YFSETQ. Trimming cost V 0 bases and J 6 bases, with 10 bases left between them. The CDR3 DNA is TGCGCCAGCAGCTTGGCAGGGAGGGGTCAGCCCCAGCATTTT. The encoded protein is CASSLAGRGQPQHF. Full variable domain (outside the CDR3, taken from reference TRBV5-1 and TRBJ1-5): KAGVTQTPRYLIKTRGQQVTLSCSPISGHRSVSWYQQTPGQGLQFLFEYFSETQRNKGNFPGRFSGRQFSNSRSEMNVSTLELGDSALYLCASSLAGRGQPQHFGDGTRLSIL.

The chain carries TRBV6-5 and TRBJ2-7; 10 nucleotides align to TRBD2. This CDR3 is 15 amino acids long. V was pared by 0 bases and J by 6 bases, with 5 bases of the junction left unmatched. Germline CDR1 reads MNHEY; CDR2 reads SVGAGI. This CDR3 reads CASSYSETSGPEQYF. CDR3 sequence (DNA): TGTGCCAGCAGTTACTCCGAGACTAGCGGGCCCGAGCAGTACTTC.

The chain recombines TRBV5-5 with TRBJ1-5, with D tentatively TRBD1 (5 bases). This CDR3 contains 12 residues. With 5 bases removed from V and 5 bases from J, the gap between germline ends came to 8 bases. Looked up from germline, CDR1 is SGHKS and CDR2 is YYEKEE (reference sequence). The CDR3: CASRGPDQPQHF. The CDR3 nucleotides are TGTGCCAGCAGGGGGCCCGATCAGCCCCAGCATTTT.